This TCR beta chain was identified during a study of cytomegalovirus exposure and HLA in healthy donors. Study at large: A previous analysis identified more than 100 million unique TCR beta sequences derived from about 180 million T cells. The study, taken as a whole, reports: In vitro experiments confirmed that three CMV-associated chains were specific for CMV antigens. A previous analysis found most TCR beta V segments productive roughly 90% or roughly 30% of the time.

The primer mix had 60 Vbeta and 13 Jbeta primers. Assay used: immunoSEQ multiplex PCR; TCRdb lists only in-frame clones, some missing. Recorded here are about 130,000 clones; the top ten clones represent approximately 2.6%. Notes on this clone: Antigen unknown.

There are 18 residues in the CDR3. Germline CDR1 KGHSH, CDR2 LQKENI. Trimming removed 0 bases from V and 8 bases from J; junction bases left unmatched: 13. The chain couples TRBV18 to TRBJ2-1, with 10 positions matching TRBD2. The specimen sequenced was PBMCs. The receptor comes from a man aged 25-45 years in good health and CMV-seronegative. CDR3 nucleotide sequence: TGTGCCAGCTCACCACCTCGCTTGGCTAGCGGGAGAAGCGATGAGCAGTTCTTC. It translates to CASSPPRLASGRSDEQFF.